This T cell receptor beta chain was obtained from a study of T cells after yellow fever vaccination. Production of TCR cDNA was by 5'RACE template switching, which also added a universal primer site and UMIs. From the 5' RACE reads, TCRdb called clonotypes with MiXCR, one entry per CDR3 protein. Of over 300,000 distinct CDR3 sequences in the sample, over 4% were seen once. Points from the study as a whole: Booster sampling recovered most clones from primary vaccination (less than 97% CD4, around 88% CD8). Clonotypes found in both CD4 and CD8 compartments made up a small share. Abundant clonotypes from the bulk population could contaminate FACS-sorted repertoires.

Germline CDR1 is KGHSH and CDR2 is LQKENI. Trimming left V 6 bases short and J 3 bases short, with 5 bases between. The CDR3 length is 11 residues. This clonotype was recorded at least ten times. Its antigen is not identified. The gene calls are TRBV18 and TRBJ1-2; D call uncertain. This receptor was identified in a man aged 18 to 35 who received the YFV17D yellow fever vaccine. The sequences come from PBMCs, collected 5 days after the yellow fever booster vaccination. The CDR3 sequence: CASSQDYGYTF. Here the CDR3 DNA reads TGTGCCAGCTCCCAGGACTATGGCTACACCTTC.